Presented here are 13 T cell receptor beta chains from one specimen sequenced in a study of blood T cell repertoires in COVID-19. This table comes from immunoSEQ multiplex PCR, and its TCRdb copy is limited to in-frame clones, with some not included. The sample yields 90,000 to 100,000 clones, roughly 82% seen once. Sequenced sample: peripheral blood. These receptors came from a man older than 75 with acute or convalescent COVID-19.

V gene TRBV5-6 combines with J gene TRBJ2-1, with D perhaps TRBD1 (6 bases). CDR1 and CDR2 from the germline V gene are SGHDT and YYEEEE. This CDR3 has 14 amino acids. V dropped 5 bases and J dropped 5 bases, with 14 bases sitting between them. CDR3: CASRYDRPDNEQFF. The CDR3 DNA reads as TGTGCCAGCAGGTACGACAGGCCCGACAATGAGCAGTTCTTC.

In regard to this clone: Mismatch with germline at one junction end may stem from a read error. V gene TRBV12-3 or TRBV12-4 combines with J gene TRBJ1-6; no definite D call. The CDR3 totals 13 residues. The CDR3 reads CASSPGFNSSLHF. The CDR3 DNA follows: TGTGCCAGCAGTCCGGGGTTCAATTCATCCCTCCACTTT.

The V and J genes are TRBV10-3 and TRBJ1-1; 10 bases are a match to TRBD1. Germline values: CDR1 ENHRY, CDR2 SYGVKD. V trimming: 6 bases; J trimming: 10 bases; junction bases outside the gene matches: 17. The CDR3 loop spans 16 amino acids. Here the CDR3 reads CAIRHGQGVGEVGAFF. CDR3 bases: TGTGCCATCAGGCATGGACAGGGGGTGGGGGAAGTGGGAGCTTTCTTT.

The rearrangement links TRBV30 to TRBJ1-1; D gene ambiguous. The CDR3 length is 13 residues. Germline V gene sequence: CDR1 GTSNPN, CDR2 SVGIG (reference sequence). V shed 4 bases and J shed 5 bases, with 14 bases lying between them. In DNA, the CDR3 is TGTGCCTGGACTACCTACGGGGTTACTGAAGCTTTCTTT. It specifies CAWTTYGVTEAFF.

The chain combines TRBV6-5 with TRBJ2-1; 7 bases are a match to TRBD2. This CDR3 comprises 13 residues. Germline CDR1 and CDR2: MNHEY and SVGAGI. V lost 8 bases and J lost 4; bases outside the gene matches: 5. The CDR3 protein is CASHRAGYNEQFF. As DNA, the CDR3 is TGTGCCAGCCATCGAGCGGGATACAATGAGCAGTTCTTC.

The chain joins TRBV4-1 to TRBJ2-7; 7 nucleotides line up with TRBD2. Germline lookup yields CDR1 MGHRA and CDR2 YSYEKL. With V trimmed by 3 bases and J by 4 bases, 9 bases remained unmatched. This CDR3 contains 15 residues. This CDR3 is CASSQVEGGQYEQYF. The CDR3 DNA is TGCGCCAGCAGCCAGGTGGAGGGAGGGCAGTACGAGCAGTACTTC.

The chain carries TRBV2 and TRBJ1-5; the D is unclear. Trimming took 2 bases from V and 2 from J, leaving 4 bases between them. Germline values: CDR1 SNHLY, CDR2 FYNNEI. The CDR3 runs to 13 residues. The CDR3: CASSESGNQPQHF. The CDR3 DNA reads TGTGCCAGCAGTGAATCGGGCAATCAGCCCCAGCATTTT.

V is TRBV2 and J is TRBJ1-5; 10 bases are a match to TRBD1. The CDR3 has 17 residues. The germline CDR1 and CDR2 sequences are SNHLY and FYNNEI. After removal of 5 bases from V and 5 bases from J, the junction contained 12 bases not matched to a gene. CDR3 DNA: TGTGCCAGCAGTTCCGCCGGGACAGGGGTCTCCTATCAGCCCCAGCATTTT. Translated, it gives CASSSAGTGVSYQPQHF.

The chain uses TRBV19 and TRBJ2-1; 9 bases line up with TRBD1. This CDR3 has 13 residues. With 5 bases clipped from V and 10 bases from J, the junction kept 6 bases outside the gene matches. Germline V gene sequence: CDR1 LNHDA, CDR2 SQIVND (reference sequence). CDR3: CASSEQGAKEQFF. CDR3 in DNA: TGTGCCAGTAGTGAACAGGGGGCGAAGGAGCAGTTCTTC. The full variable domain, rest sourced from reference TRBV19 and TRBJ2-1, is DGGITQSPKYLFRKEGQNVTLSCEQNLNHDAMYWYRQDPGQGLRLIYYSQIVNDFQKGDIAEGYSVSREKKESFPLTVTSAQKNPTAFYLCASSEQGAKEQFFGPGTRLTVL.

The V gene is TRBV3-1 (or the pseudogene TRBV3-2), the J gene TRBJ1-5, with D perhaps matching TRBD1 (5 bases). The V gene lost 4 bases and the J gene lost 3 bases, with 7 bases spanning the gap. Looked up from germline, CDR1 is LGHDT and CDR2 is YNNKEL (reference sequence). The CDR3 contains 13 residues. CDR3 DNA: TGTGCCAGCAGCCTCAGGGTCAATCAGCCCCAGCATTTT. Protein sequence: CASSLRVNQPQHF.

A few counts support this clone. The genes are TRBV7-2 and TRBJ1-5; D is undetermined. This CDR3 contains 13 residues. CDR1 and CDR2 (germline): SGHTA, FQGNSA. Trimming took 1 base from V and 8 from J, leaving 9 bases between them. CDR3 residues: CASSLVPTEPQHF. CDR3 nucleotide sequence: TGTGCCAGCAGCTTAGTCCCCACGGAGCCCCAGCATTTT.

This clone was picked up a small number of times. The V call is TRBV5-1, the J call TRBJ1-5, with D maybe TRBD1 (6 bases). The germline V gene encodes CDR1 SGHRS and CDR2 YFSETQ. V lost 4 bases, J lost 3 bases, and 11 bases lay in between. The CDR3 extends over 14 amino acids. This CDR3 reads CASSPMGANQPQHF. CDR3 coding DNA: TGCGCCAGCAGCCCCATGGGGGCCAATCAGCCCCAGCATTTT.

The chain is built from TRBV21-1 and TRBJ1-2; the DNA was not compared with TRBD1, the D call given in the table. TRBV21-1 is labeled a pseudogene. The CDR3 has 20 residues. The CDR3 region has the DNA TGTGCCAGCAGCAAAGCGCTTGTATCCTTTCGACAGCTTCATAACTATGGCTACACCTTC. As protein: CASSKALVSFRQLHNYGYTF.